This record concerns one TCR beta chain sequence. Per the study methods: Estimated nucleated cell counts came from reference gene primer amplification. Assay used: immunoSEQ multiplex PCR; TCRdb lists only in-frame clones, some missing. That table gives V, J and clone size, and the DNA gave D and trimming. This table holds about 150,000 clones, about four fifths found once. This sample was included in a study of blood T cell repertoires in COVID-19. Study background: Sample material is recorded as cDNA or gDNA derived from T cells, B-cell-depleted T cells, or PBMCs.

This CDR3 spans 16 amino acids. CDR1 MNHEY and CDR2 SVGAGI come from the germline V gene. V trimming: 2 bases; J trimming: 2 bases; junction bases outside the gene matches: 3. This receptor was identified in a human donor with acute or convalescent COVID-19. The donor label of this sample is uncertain. The rearrangement uses TRBV6-5 and TRBJ2-1, with TRBD2 identical over 10 bases. The sequenced sample was peripheral blood. CDR3 amino acids: CASSYGLAGAYNEQFF. CDR3 DNA: TGTGCCAGCAGTTACGGGCTAGCGGGGGCCTACAATGAGCAGTTCTTC.